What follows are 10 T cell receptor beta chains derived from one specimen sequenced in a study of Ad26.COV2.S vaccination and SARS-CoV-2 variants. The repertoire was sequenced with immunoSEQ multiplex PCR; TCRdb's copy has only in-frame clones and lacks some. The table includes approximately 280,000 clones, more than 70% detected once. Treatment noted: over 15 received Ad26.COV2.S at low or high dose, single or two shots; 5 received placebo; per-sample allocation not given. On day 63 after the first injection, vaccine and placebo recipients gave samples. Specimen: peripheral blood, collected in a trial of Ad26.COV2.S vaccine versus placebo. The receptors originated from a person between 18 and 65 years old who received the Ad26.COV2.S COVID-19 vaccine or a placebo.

Here the CDR3 reads CASSYRGGSGSYGYTF. CDR3 DNA: TGTGCCAGCAGTTACAGAGGGGGCTCAGGGTCCTATGGCTACACCTTC. V gene TRBV6-2 or TRBV6-3 combines with J gene TRBJ1-2; 7 nucleotides agree with TRBD1. The CDR3 spans 16 residues. J lost 4 bases, V lost 2 bases, and 10 bases had no gene match. Per germline, CDR1 MNHEY and CDR2 SVGEGT.

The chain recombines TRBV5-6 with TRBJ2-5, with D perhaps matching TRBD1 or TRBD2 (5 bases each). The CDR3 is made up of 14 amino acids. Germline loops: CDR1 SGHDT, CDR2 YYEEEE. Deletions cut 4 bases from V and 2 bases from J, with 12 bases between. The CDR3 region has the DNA TGTGCCAGCAGCCCGATTGGGGGACAAGAGACCCAGTACTTC. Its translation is CASSPIGGQETQYF.

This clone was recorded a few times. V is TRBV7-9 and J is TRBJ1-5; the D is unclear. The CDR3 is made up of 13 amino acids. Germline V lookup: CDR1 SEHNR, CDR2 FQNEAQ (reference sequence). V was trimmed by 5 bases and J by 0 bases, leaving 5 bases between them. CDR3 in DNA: TGTGCCAGCAGCGCTCGTAGCAATCAGCCCCAGCATTTT. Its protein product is CASSARSNQPQHF. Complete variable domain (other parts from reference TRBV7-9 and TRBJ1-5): DTGVSQNPRHKITKRGQNVTFRCDPISEHNRLYWYRQTLGQGPEFLTYFQNEAQLEKSRLLSDRFSAERPKGSFSTLEIQRTEQGDSAMYLCASSARSNQPQHFGDGTRLSIL.

The CDR3 spells CASSPGQGQWETQYF. CDR3 coding DNA: TGTGCCAGCAGCCCCGGACAGGGCCAATGGGAGACCCAGTACTTC. The J gene is TRBJ2-5, the V gene TRBV5-8; TRBD1 matches at 8 bases. The CDR3 runs to 15 residues. J gave up 5 bases and V 4 bases, and 10 bases lay outside the gene matches. Germline V gene sequence: CDR1 SGHTS, CDR2 YDEGEE. The variable domain in full, with the rest retrieved from reference TRBV5-8 and TRBJ2-5, is EAGVTQSPTHLIKTRGQQATLRCSPISGHTSVYWYQQALGLGLQFLLWYDEGEERNRGNFPPRFSGRQFPNYSSELNVNALELEDSALYLCASSPGQGQWETQYFGPGTRLLVL.

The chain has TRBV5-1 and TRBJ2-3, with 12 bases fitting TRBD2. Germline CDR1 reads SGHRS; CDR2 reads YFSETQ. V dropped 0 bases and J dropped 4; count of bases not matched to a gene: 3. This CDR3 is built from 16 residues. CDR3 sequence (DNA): TGCGCCAGCAGCTTGGCATCTAGCGGGGGGGCAGATACGCAGTATTTT. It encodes CASSLASSGGADTQYF.

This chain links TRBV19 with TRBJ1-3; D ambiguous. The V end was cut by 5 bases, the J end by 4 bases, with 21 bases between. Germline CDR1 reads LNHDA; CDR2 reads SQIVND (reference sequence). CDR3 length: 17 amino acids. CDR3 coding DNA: TGTGCCAGTAGTCTTCAACTCAGTGGACTGTCCGGAAACACCATATATTTT. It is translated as CASSLQLSGLSGNTIYF.

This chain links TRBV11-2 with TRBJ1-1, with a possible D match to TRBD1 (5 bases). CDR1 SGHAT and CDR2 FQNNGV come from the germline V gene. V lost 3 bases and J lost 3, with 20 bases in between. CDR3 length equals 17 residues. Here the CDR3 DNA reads TGTGCCAGCAGCTTCTTGTTCCCCCCAGGGAAGTACACTGAAGCTTTCTTT. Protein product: CASSFLFPPGKYTEAFF.

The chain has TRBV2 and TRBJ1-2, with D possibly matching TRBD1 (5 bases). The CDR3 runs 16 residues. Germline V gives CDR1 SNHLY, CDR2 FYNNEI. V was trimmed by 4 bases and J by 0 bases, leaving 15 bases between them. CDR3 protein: CASSGGRATSNYGYTF. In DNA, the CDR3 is TGTGCCAGCAGTGGCGGCAGGGCAACCTCTAACTATGGCTACACCTTC.

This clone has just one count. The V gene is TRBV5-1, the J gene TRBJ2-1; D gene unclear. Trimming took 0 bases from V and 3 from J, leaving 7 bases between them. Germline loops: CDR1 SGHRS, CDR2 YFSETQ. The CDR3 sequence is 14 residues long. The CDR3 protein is CASSLDVSYNEQFF. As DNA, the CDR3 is TGCGCCAGCAGCTTGGACGTCAGCTACAATGAGCAGTTCTTC.

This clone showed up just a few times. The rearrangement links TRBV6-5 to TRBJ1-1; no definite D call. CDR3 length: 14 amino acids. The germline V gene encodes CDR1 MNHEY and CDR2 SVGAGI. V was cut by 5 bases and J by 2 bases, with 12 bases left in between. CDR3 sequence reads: CASSNPIGNTEAFF. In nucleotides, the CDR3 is TGTGCCAGCAGTAATCCCATCGGAAACACTGAAGCTTTCTTT.